These T cell receptor beta chains were read from a single sample in a study of cytomegalovirus exposure and HLA in healthy donors. The protocol was immunoSEQ multiplex PCR, while the TCRdb copy is restricted to in-frame clones and leaves out a portion. Of more than 45,000 clones in the sample, roughly 89% were seen once. The sample was PBMCs. Receptor source: a woman under 30 in good health and CMV-seronegative. The CDR3 runs from the conserved cysteine through the conserved F or W. The order of the fields is J gene, D gene, clone size, V gene, CDR3 DNA, CDR3 protein. The D gene is left open where the match is weak. Rows may omit the clone size; those that give it use once, few, many or a size class.

j_gene: TRBJ1-6; d_gene: NA; abundance: NA; v_gene: TRBV6-5; CDR3nt: TGTGCCAGCAGTTATTCTAATTCGCCCCTCCACTTT; CDR3aa: CASSYSNSPLHF
j_gene: TRBJ2-1; d_gene: TRBD2; abundance: NA; v_gene: TRBV2; CDR3nt: TGTGCCAGCAGTCCTTACCTAGCGGGGGTCCTGGGTCATGAGCAGTTCTTC; CDR3aa: CASSPYLAGVLGHEQFF
j_gene: TRBJ2-7; d_gene: TRBD1; abundance: NA; v_gene: TRBV5-1; CDR3nt: TGCGCCAGCAGCCAGGACAGGGACCTCTACGAGCAGTACTTC; CDR3aa: CASSQDRDLYEQYF
j_gene: TRBJ2-7; d_gene: TRBD2; abundance: NA; v_gene: TRBV27; CDR3nt: TGTGCCAGCAGTTCTAGCGGGAGCTCCTACGAGCAGTACTTC; CDR3aa: CASSSSGSSYEQYF
j_gene: TRBJ2-2; d_gene: TRBD2; abundance: NA; v_gene: TRBV7-9; CDR3nt: TGTGCCAGCAGCTTGGGATTGGCGGGGGGGCCGAGCACCGGGGAGCTGTTTTTT; CDR3aa: CASSLGLAGGPSTGELFF
j_gene: TRBJ2-7; d_gene: NA; abundance: NA; v_gene: TRBV7-9; CDR3nt: TGTGCCAGCAGCACAACCGGGACACGGGGTGTCTACGAGCAGTACTTC; CDR3aa: CASSTTGTRGVYEQYF
j_gene: TRBJ2-7; d_gene: NA; abundance: once; v_gene: TRBV10-2; CDR3nt: TGCGCCAGCAGCCAGGGATTCTCCTACGAGCAGTACTTC; CDR3aa: CASSQGFSYEQYF
j_gene: TRBJ1-1; d_gene: NA; abundance: NA; v_gene: TRBV25-1; CDR3nt: TGCGCCAGTCGGGTCACTGAAGCTTTCTTT; CDR3aa: CASRVTEAFF
j_gene: TRBJ1-2; d_gene: NA; abundance: NA; v_gene: TRBV27; CDR3nt: TGTGCCAGCAGTCCCTCCGGACAAACCTATGGCTACACCTTC; CDR3aa: CASSPSGQTYGYTF
j_gene: TRBJ1-1; d_gene: NA; abundance: few; v_gene: TRBV5-1; CDR3nt: TGCGCCAGCAGCTTGGACAGCATGAACACTGAAGCTTTCTTT; CDR3aa: CASSLDSMNTEAFF
j_gene: TRBJ1-1; d_gene: NA; abundance: NA; v_gene: TRBV28; CDR3nt: TGTGCCAGCAGTTTGGGCCAGAACACTGAAGCTTTCTTT; CDR3aa: CASSLGQNTEAFF
j_gene: TRBJ2-5; d_gene: TRBD1; abundance: NA; v_gene: TRBV9; CDR3nt: TGTGCCAGCAGCCCGGAAGGGACAGGGGGCTGGGAGACCCAGTACTTC; CDR3aa: CASSPEGTGGWETQYF
j_gene: TRBJ1-4; d_gene: NA; abundance: NA; v_gene: TRBV30; CDR3nt: TGTGCCTGGACCGCGGGTTACGAAAAACTGTTTTTT; CDR3aa: CAWTAGYEKLFF
j_gene: TRBJ2-7; d_gene: TRBD2; abundance: NA; v_gene: TRBV30; CDR3nt: TGTGCCGGGAGGACTAGCGGGCCCTACGAGCAGTACTTC; CDR3aa: CAGRTSGPYEQYF
j_gene: TRBJ1-2; d_gene: TRBD1; abundance: NA; v_gene: TRBV6-1; CDR3nt: TGTGCCAGCAGTGAATCCAAGGGGGCTGGCTACACCTTC; CDR3aa: CASSESKGAGYTF
j_gene: TRBJ2-3; d_gene: TRBD1; abundance: NA; v_gene: TRBV5-1; CDR3nt: TGCGCCAGCAGCGCCGACAGGGTCGGCACAGATACGCAGTATTTT; CDR3aa: CASSADRVGTDTQYF
j_gene: TRBJ1-5; d_gene: NA; abundance: NA; v_gene: TRBV2; CDR3nt: TGTGCCAGCACCTCAAGGGGGAATCAGCCCCAGCATTTT; CDR3aa: CASTSRGNQPQHF
j_gene: TRBJ1-5; d_gene: NA; abundance: once; v_gene: TRBV4-1; CDR3nt: TGCGCCAGCAGCCAAGATGAGGTAAACCTCCCAAATCAGCCCCAGCATTTT; CDR3aa: CASSQDEVNLPNQPQHF
j_gene: TRBJ1-2; d_gene: NA; abundance: NA; v_gene: TRBV6-5; CDR3nt: TGTGCCAGCAGTTCCAGGGAAGCCTACACCTTC; CDR3aa: CASSSREAYTF
j_gene: TRBJ2-7; d_gene: NA; abundance: medium-sized; v_gene: TRBV5-1; CDR3nt: TGCGCCAGCAGCCCCCAGACAGCATCCTACGAGCAGTACTTC; CDR3aa: CASSPQTASYEQYF
j_gene: TRBJ2-6; d_gene: TRBD1; abundance: NA; v_gene: TRBV5-1; CDR3nt: TGCGCCAGCAGCTTGGGACAGGGGACCTCTGGGGCCAACGTCCTGACTTTC; CDR3aa: CASSLGQGTSGANVLTF
j_gene: TRBJ2-2; d_gene: NA; abundance: NA; v_gene: TRBV6-6; CDR3nt: TGTGCCAGCAGTCTAGCAGGCACCGGGGAGCTGTTTTTT; CDR3aa: CASSLAGTGELFF
j_gene: TRBJ2-1; d_gene: TRBD2; abundance: once; v_gene: TRBV30; CDR3nt: TGTGCCTGGAGTAACGGGGGGGCCAGGAATGAGCAGTTCTTC; CDR3aa: CAWSNGGARNEQFF
j_gene: TRBJ1-1; d_gene: TRBD1; abundance: NA; v_gene: TRBV5-4; CDR3nt: TGTGCCAGCAGCCCGGACAGGGGGCAAGGCACTGAAGCTTTCTTT; CDR3aa: CASSPDRGQGTEAFF
j_gene: TRBJ2-7; d_gene: TRBD1; abundance: once; v_gene: TRBV5-4; CDR3nt: TGTGCCAGCAGCCCGGGGACAGTCTACGAGCAGTACTTC; CDR3aa: CASSPGTVYEQYF
j_gene: TRBJ2-3; d_gene: NA; abundance: NA; v_gene: TRBV7-9; CDR3nt: TGTGCCAGCAGCTTAGGGCTAGCCGATACGCAGTATTTT; CDR3aa: CASSLGLADTQYF
j_gene: TRBJ1-6; d_gene: TRBD1; abundance: medium-sized; v_gene: TRBV10-3; CDR3nt: TGTGCCATCAGGGCGGGACAGGGTGTTAATTCACCCCTCCACTTT; CDR3aa: CAIRAGQGVNSPLHF
j_gene: TRBJ2-2; d_gene: TRBD1; abundance: NA; v_gene: TRBV2; CDR3nt: TGTGCCAGCAGTCGGGACAGGGGGCGCTCGGGCACCGGGGAGCTGTTTTTT; CDR3aa: CASSRDRGRSGTGELFF
j_gene: TRBJ2-1; d_gene: NA; abundance: once; v_gene: TRBV27; CDR3nt: TGTGCCAGCAGACGAGGAAGCGGTGAGCAGTTCTTC; CDR3aa: CASRRGSGEQFF
j_gene: TRBJ2-2; d_gene: TRBD1; abundance: NA; v_gene: TRBV18; CDR3nt: TGTGCCAGCTCACCGGACAGGGGGAACACCGGGGAGCTGTTTTTT; CDR3aa: CASSPDRGNTGELFF
j_gene: TRBJ1-1; d_gene: NA; abundance: NA; v_gene: TRBV28; CDR3nt: TGTGCCAGCAGTTTACGCCGGAGGAGTGAAGCTTTCTTT; CDR3aa: CASSLRRRSEAFF
j_gene: TRBJ2-1; d_gene: TRBD1; abundance: NA; v_gene: TRBV30; CDR3nt: TGTGCCTGGAGTCCGATCTCAGGGGGTGAGCAGTTCTTC; CDR3aa: CAWSPISGGEQFF
j_gene: TRBJ1-2; d_gene: NA; abundance: NA; v_gene: TRBV19; CDR3nt: TGTGCCAGTAGTATGGGTTGGAGTACAACCTTC; CDR3aa: CASSMGWSTTF
j_gene: TRBJ2-7; d_gene: NA; abundance: NA; v_gene: TRBV18; CDR3nt: TGTGCCAGCTCTCCTGGGACTGCCTACGAGCAGTACTTC; CDR3aa: CASSPGTAYEQYF
j_gene: TRBJ1-1; d_gene: NA; abundance: NA; v_gene: TRBV4-3; CDR3nt: TGCGCCAGCAGCCAAGATTTTGCAGGAACGAACACTGAAGCTTTCTTT; CDR3aa: CASSQDFAGTNTEAFF
j_gene: TRBJ1-1; d_gene: NA; abundance: NA; v_gene: TRBV29-1; CDR3nt: TGCAGCGTCCTTCGACTCTTTGGGAACACTGAAGCTTTCTTT; CDR3aa: CSVLRLFGNTEAFF
j_gene: TRBJ2-3; d_gene: TRBD2; abundance: once; v_gene: TRBV15; CDR3nt: TGTGCCACCAGCAGAGGCATGGTAGCGGGAGCGACAGATACGCAGTATTTT; CDR3aa: CATSRGMVAGATDTQYF
j_gene: TRBJ2-3; d_gene: NA; abundance: NA; v_gene: TRBV28; CDR3nt: TGTGCCAGCAGAAAAACAGGCTACACAGATACGCAGTATTTT; CDR3aa: CASRKTGYTDTQYF
j_gene: TRBJ2-6; d_gene: TRBD1; abundance: NA; v_gene: TRBV5-4; CDR3nt: TGTGCCAGCAGCTCCGGGACAGGGTTGGGGAACTCTGGGGCCAACGTCCTGACTTTC; CDR3aa: CASSSGTGLGNSGANVLTF
j_gene: TRBJ2-7; d_gene: TRBD2; abundance: NA; v_gene: TRBV7-2; CDR3nt: TGTGCCAGCAGCTTAGGGGCGGGAGTTTTCTACGAGCAGTACTTC; CDR3aa: CASSLGAGVFYEQYF